This T cell receptor beta chain comes out of a study of T cell repertoires in cytomegalovirus infection. At the level of the study: Well-studied HLA-B-restricted CMV epitopes were used in the study alongside recently identified HLA-C-restricted ones. TCR beta signatures that were public indicated CMV infection and matching HLA type.

MiXCR, applied by TCRdb to the reads, yields one record per CDR3 protein. Of approximately 220,000 distinct CDR3 sequences listed, about 38% were seen once; the top ten hold over 45%. In regard to this clonotype: Its antigen is currently unknown.

Broader study findings: HLA-C-restricted, CMV-specific TCR beta clonotypes were dominant ex vivo. CMV carriers having the relevant HLA were flagged by cumulative public TCR beta family frequency.

V gave up 4 bases and J gave up 1 base; unmatched junction bases: 15. Germline V lookup: CDR1 SGHRS, CDR2 YFSETQ. CDR3 length: 18 residues. This clonotype was obtained from a human donor in good health (CMV status not recorded). Some clones in this sample may be carry-over from other donors' samples. The sequencing used CD8+ T cells from cultured PBMCs, collected from culture after CMV antigen stimulation. The rearrangement joins TRBV5-1 to TRBJ2-5; 8 bases match TRBD2. The CDR3 nucleotides read TGCGCCAGCAGCCGCGGGGCTAAGCGGGGGACCACCCAAGAGACCCAGTACTTC. This encodes CASSRGAKRGTTQETQYF.